The rows below give T cell receptor beta chains drawn from one sample of a study of T cell changes during pregnancy in multiple sclerosis. Only in-frame clones appear in the TCRdb table, and some are missing; sequencing was by immunoSEQ multiplex PCR. The sample lists about 75,000 clones, about nine tenths occurring once. The sequencing here drew on CD4+ T cells from peripheral blood mononuclear cells, taken before pregnancy. Receptors were obtained from a female donor with multiple sclerosis, enrolled in a pregnancy study. Both conserved end residues are part of each CDR3. A D gene is named only where the DNA matches it firmly. The listing skips clone size in some rows; elsewhere it reads once, few, many or a size class.

D: .
J: TRBJ2-2
size: .
V: TRBV7-9
CDR3: CASSWNLATGELFF
DNA: TGTGCCAGCAGCTGGAACCTAGCCACCGGGGAGCTGTTTTTT

D: TRBD1
J: TRBJ1-2
size: .
V: TRBV27
CDR3: CASSSDRNYGYTF
DNA: TGTGCCAGCAGCTCGGACAGGAACTATGGCTACACCTTC

D: .
J: TRBJ2-7
size: .
V: TRBV30
CDR3: CAWTDYYEQYF
DNA: TGTGCCTGGACGGACTACTACGAGCAGTACTTC

D: TRBD1
J: TRBJ1-2
size: .
V: TRBV2
CDR3: CASRLNRGDFVGYTF
DNA: TGTGCCAGCAGGTTAAACAGGGGGGACTTTGTTGGCTACACCTTC

D: TRBD1
J: TRBJ2-7
size: .
V: TRBV6-1
CDR3: CAIRRQGAGSEQYF
DNA: TGTGCCATCCGGAGACAGGGGGCTGGGAGTGAGCAGTACTTC

D: TRBD2
J: TRBJ2-1
size: .
V: TRBV10-3
CDR3: CAIRSSGSYNEQFF
DNA: TGTGCCATCAGATCTAGCGGGAGCTACAATGAGCAGTTCTTC

D: .
J: TRBJ2-7
size: few
V: TRBV5-1
CDR3: CASSPLGQTYEQYF
DNA: TGCGCCAGCAGCCCACTCGGACAGACCTACGAGCAGTACTTC

D: .
J: TRBJ1-6
size: .
V: TRBV5-1
CDR3: CASSLGQGRGLHF
DNA: TGCGCCAGCAGCTTGGGGCAGGGAAGGGGCCTCCACTTT

D: TRBD1
J: TRBJ1-1
size: few
V: TRBV28
CDR3: CASRRNQGASEAFF
DNA: TGTGCCAGCAGGCGTAATCAGGGGGCCTCTGAAGCTTTCTTT

D: .
J: TRBJ1-2
size: .
V: TRBV30
CDR3: CAWNYRDGYTF
DNA: TGTGCCTGGAACTACAGGGACGGCTACACCTTC

D: .
J: TRBJ2-3
size: .
V: TRBV5-5
CDR3: CASRYRGGADTQYF
DNA: TGTGCCAGCCGATACAGGGGAGGTGCAGATACGCAGTATTTT

D: .
J: TRBJ1-1
size: .
V: TRBV6-4
CDR3: CASSRGQNTEAFF
DNA: TGTGCCAGCAGCCGGGGACAGAACACTGAAGCTTTCTTT

D: .
J: TRBJ1-1
size: .
V: TRBV7-9
CDR3: CASSLAPGGEAFF
DNA: TGTGCCAGCAGCTTAGCGCCTGGGGGCGAAGCTTTCTTT

D: .
J: TRBJ2-7
size: .
V: TRBV1
CDR3: CTSSQDAGGDRGLDEQYF
DNA: TGCACCAGCAGCCAAGATGCCGGCGGGGACAGGGGGTTAGACGAGCAGTACTTC

D: .
J: TRBJ1-5
size: .
V: TRBV6-1
CDR3: CASSEAQVNRQPQHF
DNA: TGTGCCAGCAGTGAAGCACAGGTTAATCGTCAGCCCCAGCATTTT

D: .
J: TRBJ1-2
size: .
V: TRBV10-3
CDR3: CAISESGALVGYTF
DNA: TGTGCCATCAGTGAGTCGGGCGCGTTGGTCGGCTACACCTTC

D: .
J: TRBJ2-6
size: .
V: TRBV18
CDR3: CASSPRGSGVNGANVLTF
DNA: TGTGCCAGCTCACCGCGAGGGTCAGGGGTGAATGGGGCCAACGTCCTGACTTTC

D: TRBD2
J: TRBJ2-3
size: .
V: TRBV18
CDR3: CASSPAGWAGVNKDTQYF
DNA: TGTGCCAGCTCACCTGCCGGCTGGGCGGGAGTCAATAAAGATACGCAGTATTTT

D: TRBD1
J: TRBJ2-7
size: .
V: TRBV5-1
CDR3: CASRPEGTGRQYF
DNA: TGCGCCAGCAGACCGGAAGGGACAGGCCGGCAGTACTTC

D: TRBD1
J: TRBJ1-2
size: .
V: TRBV15
CDR3: CATSMTRTGDGYTF
DNA: TGTGCCACCAGCATGACAAGGACAGGGGATGGCTACACCTTC

D: TRBD2
J: TRBJ2-3
size: .
V: TRBV28
CDR3: CASEFRELAGKNTDTQYF
DNA: TGTGCCAGCGAGTTTAGGGAACTAGCGGGAAAGAACACAGATACGCAGTATTTT

D: .
J: TRBJ1-5
size: .
V: TRBV27
CDR3: CASSPSRGNQPQHF
DNA: TGTGCCAGCAGTCCGTCGAGGGGGAATCAGCCCCAGCATTTT

D: .
J: TRBJ2-7
size: .
V: TRBV6-5
CDR3: CASSSGSYEQYF
DNA: TGTGCCAGCAGCTCAGGTTCCTACGAGCAGTACTTC